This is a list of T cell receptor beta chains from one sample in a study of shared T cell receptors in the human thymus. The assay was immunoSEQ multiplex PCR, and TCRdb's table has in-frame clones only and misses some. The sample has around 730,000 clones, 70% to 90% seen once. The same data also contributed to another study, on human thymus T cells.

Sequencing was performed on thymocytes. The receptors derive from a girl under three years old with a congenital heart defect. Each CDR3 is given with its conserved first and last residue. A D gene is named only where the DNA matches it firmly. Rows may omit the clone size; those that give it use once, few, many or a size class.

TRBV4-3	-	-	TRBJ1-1	CASSQELRANTEAFF	TGCGCCAGCAGCCAAGAGCTCAGGGCGAACACTGAAGCTTTCTTT
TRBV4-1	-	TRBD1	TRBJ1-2	CASSQLDRDRGYTF	TGCGCCAGCAGCCAACTTGACAGGGACCGAGGCTACACCTTC
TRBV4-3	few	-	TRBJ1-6	CASSQDSSNSPLHF	TGCGCCAGCAGCCAAGACTCCTCTAATTCACCCCTCCACTTT
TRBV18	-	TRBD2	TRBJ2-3	CASSPLIPTVSGGRTDTQYF	TGTGCCAGCTCACCACTTATTCCAACTGTAAGCGGGGGGCGCACAGATACGCAGTATTTT
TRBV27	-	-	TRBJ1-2	CASSRFRAYGYTF	TGTGCCAGCAGTAGGTTCAGGGCCTATGGCTACACCTTC
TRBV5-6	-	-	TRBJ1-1	CASMRGGTEAFF	TGTGCCAGCATGCGGGGGGGCACTGAAGCTTTCTTT
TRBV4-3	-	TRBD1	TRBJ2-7	CASSQFKVHRGRPYIGQYF	TGCGCCAGCAGCCAATTTAAAGTCCACAGGGGGCGACCCTATATCGGGCAGTACTTC
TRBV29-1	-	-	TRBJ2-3	CSVAAGGRGDTQYF	TGCAGCGTTGCGGCTGGGGGCCGTGGAGATACGCAGTATTTT
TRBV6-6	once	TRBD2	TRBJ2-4	CASSKLAGGTKNIQYF	TGTGCCAGCAGTAAGCTAGCGGGGGGTACCAAAAACATTCAGTACTTC
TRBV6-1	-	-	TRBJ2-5	CASSEKGGAGETQYF	TGTGCCAGCAGTGAAAAAGGCGGCGCTGGGGAGACCCAGTACTTC
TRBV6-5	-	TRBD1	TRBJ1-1	CASSYRDRKEAFF	TGTGCCAGCAGTTACCGGGACAGAAAAGAAGCTTTCTTT
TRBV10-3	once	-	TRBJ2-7	CAINPEVHYEQYF	TGTGCCATAAACCCCGAGGTTCACTACGAGCAGTACTTC
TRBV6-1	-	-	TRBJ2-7	CASSEALDEQYF	TGTGCCAGCAGTGAAGCACTAGACGAGCAGTACTTC
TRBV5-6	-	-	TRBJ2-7	CASSPRGGNKRQYF	TGTGCCAGCTCCCCTCGCGGAGGAAATAAGAGGCAGTACTTC
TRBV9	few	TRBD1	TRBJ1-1	CASSVGTDTEAFF	TGTGCCAGCAGCGTTGGGACAGACACTGAAGCTTTCTTT
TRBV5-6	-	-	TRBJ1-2	CASSLGTRNYGYTF	TGTGCCAGCAGCTTGGGGACAAGGAACTATGGCTACACCTTC
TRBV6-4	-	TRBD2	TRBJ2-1	CASSDSQRGYNEQFF	TGTGCCAGCAGTGACTCTCAGCGGGGTTACAATGAGCAGTTCTTC
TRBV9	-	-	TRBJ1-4	CASSVGGTNEKLFF	TGTGCCAGCAGCGTGGGGGGAACTAATGAAAAACTGTTTTTT
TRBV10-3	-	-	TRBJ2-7	CAISEARDEQYF	TGTGCCATCAGTGAGGCCAGGGACGAGCAGTACTTC
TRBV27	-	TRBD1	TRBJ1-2	CASSSDPGQGRGAGYTF	TGTGCCAGCAGTTCCGATCCGGGACAGGGGAGGGGAGCTGGCTACACCTTC
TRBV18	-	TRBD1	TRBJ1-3	CASSPSGQIGNTIYF	TGTGCCAGCTCACCCTCGGGACAGATCGGAAACACCATATATTTT
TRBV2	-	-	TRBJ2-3	CASSDRGLSLSTDTQYF	TGTGCCAGCAGTGATAGAGGGCTCTCACTTAGCACAGATACGCAGTATTTT
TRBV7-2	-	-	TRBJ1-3	CASSLAGGLVAGNTIYF	TGTGCCAGCAGCTTAGCTGGAGGTTTGGTAGCTGGAAACACCATATATTTT
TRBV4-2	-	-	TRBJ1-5	CASSQSASQPQHF	TGTGCCAGCAGCCAATCAGCGAGTCAGCCCCAGCATTTT
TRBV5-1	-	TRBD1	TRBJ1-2	CASSLGYLTGEVYGYTF	TGCGCCAGCAGCTTGGGTTACTTGACAGGGGAGGTCTATGGCTACACCTTC
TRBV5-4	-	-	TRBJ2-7	CASSSRGSGTYEQYF	TGTGCCAGCAGCTCCCGGGGTTCAGGAACCTACGAGCAGTACTTC
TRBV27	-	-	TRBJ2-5	CASRLQETQYF	TGTGCCAGCAGACTACAAGAGACCCAGTACTTC
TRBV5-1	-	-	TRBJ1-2	CASSLDPDYNYGYTF	TGCGCCAGCAGCTTGGATCCAGACTATAACTATGGCTACACCTTC
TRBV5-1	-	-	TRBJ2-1	CASSLDSRGARGPYNEQFF	TGCGCCAGCAGCTTGGACTCCCGGGGGGCTCGAGGTCCTTACAATGAGCAGTTCTTC
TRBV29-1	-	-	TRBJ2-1	CSVLGAGQFF	TGCAGCGTTTTAGGGGCCGGGCAGTTCTTC
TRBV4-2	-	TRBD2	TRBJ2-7	CASSHDISREVGTSATQGSYEQYF	TGTGCCAGCAGCCACGACATATCCCGGGAGGTCGGTACTAGCGCTACCCAGGGCTCCTACGAGCAGTACTTC
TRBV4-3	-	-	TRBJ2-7	CASSQGATGLVDEQYF	TGCGCCAGCAGCCAAGGGGCTACAGGGTTGGTGGACGAGCAGTACTTC
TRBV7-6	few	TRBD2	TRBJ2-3	CASSGGRRGASDTQYF	TGTGCCAGCAGCGGGGGGAGGCGGGGGGCTTCAGATACGCAGTATTTT
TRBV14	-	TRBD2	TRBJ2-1	CASSPPGGTYNEQFF	TGTGCCAGCAGCCCGCCGGGGGGGACCTACAATGAGCAGTTCTTC
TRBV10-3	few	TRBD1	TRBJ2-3	CAIRGQGANGSTDTQYF	TGTGCCATCAGAGGACAGGGGGCTAACGGTAGCACAGATACGCAGTATTTT
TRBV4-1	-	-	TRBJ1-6	CASSQAKSSSYNSPLHF	TGCGCCAGCAGCCAAGCTAAATCAAGCTCCTATAATTCACCCCTCCACTTT
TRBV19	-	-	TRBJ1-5	CASSIVRYSNQPQHF	TGTGCCAGTAGTATAGTTCGGTATAGCAATCAGCCCCAGCATTTT
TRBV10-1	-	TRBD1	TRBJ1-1	CASSPDRGTEAFF	TGCGCCAGCAGCCCGGACAGGGGCACTGAAGCTTTCTTT
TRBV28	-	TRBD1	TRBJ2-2	CASSRKTGDISSNTGELFF	TGTGCCAGCAGTCGGAAGACAGGGGACATCTCGTCGAACACCGGGGAGCTGTTTTTT
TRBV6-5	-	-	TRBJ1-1	CASSYWGRGGNTEAFF	TGTGCCAGCAGTTACTGGGGACGGGGAGGGAACACTGAAGCTTTCTTT
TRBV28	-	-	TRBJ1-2	CASRVSGYGYTF	TGTGCCAGCAGGGTTTCGGGCTATGGCTACACCTTC
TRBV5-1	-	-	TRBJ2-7	CASSPILGGYRGGEQYF	TGCGCCAGCAGCCCGATCTTAGGGGGTTACAGGGGAGGCGAGCAGTACTTC
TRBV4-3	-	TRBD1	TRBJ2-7	CASSQDSQGAQPKQVHEQYF	TGCGCCAGCAGCCAAGATTCCCAGGGGGCACAGCCTAAGCAAGTCCACGAGCAGTACTTC
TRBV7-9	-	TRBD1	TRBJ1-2	CASSLMTGPANYGYTF	TGTGCCAGCAGCTTAATGACAGGGCCAGCTAACTATGGCTACACCTTC
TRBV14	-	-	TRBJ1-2	CASSQDVAVNYGYTF	TGTGCCAGCAGCCAAGACGTGGCTGTGAACTATGGCTACACCTTC
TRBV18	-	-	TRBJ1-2	CASSPRTLSGGGIFYGYTF	TGTGCCAGCTCACCACGGACTTTATCGGGGGGTGGAATTTTCTATGGCTACACCTTC
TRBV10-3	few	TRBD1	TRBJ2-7	CAIRGRDSEYNEQYF	TGTGCCATCAGAGGCCGGGACAGCGAGTATAACGAGCAGTACTTC
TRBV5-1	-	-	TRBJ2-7	CASSPRGPGFYEQYF	TGCGCCAGCAGCCCCAGGGGCCCCGGGTTCTACGAGCAGTACTTC
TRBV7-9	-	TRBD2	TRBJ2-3	CASSRRLAFPDTQYF	TGTGCCAGCAGCAGGAGACTAGCGTTCCCAGATACGCAGTATTTT
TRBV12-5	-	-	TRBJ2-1	CASGRYNEQFF	TGTGCTAGTGGCCGGTACAATGAGCAGTTCTTC
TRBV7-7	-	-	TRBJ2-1	CAPAASSYNEQFF	TGTGCCCCGGCGGCGAGCTCCTACAATGAGCAGTTCTTC
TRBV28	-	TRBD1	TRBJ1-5	CASSFRTGHSNQPQHF	TGTGCCAGCAGTTTCCGGACAGGTCATAGCAATCAGCCCCAGCATTTT
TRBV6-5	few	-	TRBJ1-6	CASSYSITGENSPLHF	TGTGCCAGCAGTTACTCGATTACAGGTGAAAATTCACCCCTCCACTTT
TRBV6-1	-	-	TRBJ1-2	CASSEMSGYGYTF	TGTGCCAGCAGTGAAATGTCGGGCTATGGCTACACCTTC
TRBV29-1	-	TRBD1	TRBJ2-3	CSVGHRGPDTQYF	TGCAGCGTTGGCCACAGGGGCCCAGATACGCAGTATTTT
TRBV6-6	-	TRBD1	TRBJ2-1	CASSSYRVGGRVEQFF	TGTGCCAGCAGTTCCTACCGGGTAGGGGGCCGGGTGGAGCAGTTCTTC
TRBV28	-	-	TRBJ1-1	CASSIYRDDGTEAFF	TGTGCCAGCAGCATCTACAGGGACGATGGCACTGAAGCTTTCTTT
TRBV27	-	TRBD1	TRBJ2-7	CASRSSPEGQGLYEQYF	TGTGCCAGCAGAAGCTCACCCGAAGGACAGGGTCTCTACGAGCAGTACTTC
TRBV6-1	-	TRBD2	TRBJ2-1	CASSECRGSGAAEQFF	TGTGCCAGCAGTGAATGTAGGGGTAGCGGGGCGGCTGAGCAGTTCTTC